The next 21 T cell receptor beta chains were all read from a single sample in a study of OX40 agonist ivuxolimab in advanced cancers. This table comes from immunoSEQ multiplex PCR, and its TCRdb copy is limited to in-frame clones, with some not included. Among 70,000 to 100,000 clones listed, around 91% were seen once. Material: CD4+ or CD8+ T cells sorted from blood, obtained in a trial of the OX40 agonist ivuxolimab. These receptors originate from an adult with an advanced solid tumor such as melanoma, head and neck, liver or kidney cancer.

This chain joins TRBV19 and TRBJ1-5; perhaps TRBD1 as D (6 bases). V shed 3 bases and J shed 7 bases, with 10 bases lying between them. Germline V CDR1 and CDR2: LNHDA, SQIVND (reference sequence). The length of the CDR3 is 13 residues. CDR3 DNA sequence: TGTGCCAGTAGTATTTCGGGACAACAGCCCCAGCATTTT. This translates into CASSISGQQPQHF. The variable domain in full, completed from reference TRBV19 and TRBJ1-5, reads DGGITQSPKYLFRKEGQNVTLSCEQNLNHDAMYWYRQDPGQGLRLIYYSQIVNDFQKGDIAEGYSVSREKKESFPLTVTSAQKNPTAFYLCASSISGQQPQHFGDGTRLSIL.

V and J are TRBV5-1 and TRBJ2-1, with 7 bases aligning to TRBD2. This CDR3 has 16 residues. Germline assignment: CDR1 SGHRS and CDR2 YFSETQ. The V segment lost 3 bases and the J segment 4 bases; nucleotides outside the gene matches: 10. Here the CDR3 reads CASSSSGLLSYNEQFF. The CDR3 DNA follows: TGCGCCAGCAGCTCTTCGGGACTACTCTCATACAATGAGCAGTTCTTC.

V gene TRBV10-1 combines with J gene TRBJ2-3, with 10 bases identical to TRBD2. CDR1 WNHNN and CDR2 SYGVQD come from the germline V gene (reference sequence). This CDR3 is 16 amino acids long. V shed 10 bases, J shed 1 base, and the junction held 11 bases outside the gene matches. The CDR3 here is CATQAGTSDRTDTQYF. The CDR3 nucleotides are TGCGCCACACAGGCCGGGACTAGCGACCGCACAGATACGCAGTATTTT.

V and J are TRBV4-1 and TRBJ1-4, with TRBD1 matching over 10 bases. Germline CDR1 reads MGHRA; CDR2 reads YSYEKL. J lost 6 bases, V lost 0 bases, and 10 bases had no gene match. The CDR3 runs to 18 residues. In nucleotides, the CDR3 is TGCGCCAGCAGCCAAGAAGTGAGACAGGGGGCATCACATGAAAAACTGTTTTTT. Translation: CASSQEVRQGASHEKLFF.

The CDR3 spells CASSFWFNYGYTF. In nucleotides, the CDR3 is TGTGCCAGCAGCTTTTGGTTTAACTATGGCTACACCTTC. This chain uses TRBV11-3 with TRBJ1-2; D not resolved. V was clipped by 3 bases and J by 1 base, with 6 bases between them. Germline assignment: CDR1 SGHNT and CDR2 YENEEA. There are 13 residues in the CDR3.

The chain has TRBV7-2 and TRBJ1-2, with TRBD1 identical over 10 bases. V shed 4 bases, J shed 4 bases, and the junction held 6 bases outside the gene matches. The length of the CDR3 is 15 residues. The germline gives CDR1 SGHTA, CDR2 FQGNSA. CDR3: CASSSTGGARYGYTF. DNA for the CDR3: TGTGCCAGCAGCTCGACAGGGGGCGCGCGCTATGGCTACACCTTC.

V usage is TRBV6-5 and J usage is TRBJ1-3, with D perhaps matching TRBD1 (6 bases). With 6 bases removed from V and 2 bases from J, the gap between germline ends came to 8 bases. From germline, CDR1 is MNHEY and CDR2 SVGAGI. CDR3 length equals 13 residues. CDR3: CASSTGTGNTIYF. CDR3 DNA: TGTGCCAGCAGCACAGGGACTGGAAACACCATATATTTT.

The chain has TRBV19 and TRBJ2-1; 9 positions agree with TRBD1. The CDR3 contains 14 residues. V lost 5 bases and J lost 9; bases outside the gene matches: 8. CDR1 is LNHDA and CDR2 is SQIVND in the germline V gene (reference sequence). The CDR3 loop reads CASSGTGGDVEQFF. In DNA, the CDR3 is TGTGCCAGTAGTGGTACAGGGGGCGATGTTGAGCAGTTCTTC.

As concerns this clone: Other nucleotide sequences from this sample produce the same CDR3. The chain carries TRBV19 and TRBJ1-1, with D possibly TRBD1 on 6 matching bases. There are 16 residues in the CDR3. The germline CDR1 and CDR2 sequences are LNHDA and SQIVND (reference sequence). V was pared by 6 bases and J by 0 bases, with 17 bases between. Written as DNA, the CDR3 is TGTGCCAGTAGCCAGGGGTTAAGGGCTTTGAACACTGAAGCTTTCTTT. It is translated as CASSQGLRALNTEAFF.

The chain couples TRBV7-9 to TRBJ1-1, with 9 bases identical to TRBD1. This CDR3 spans 15 amino acids. Per the germline V gene, CDR1 is SEHNR and CDR2 is FQNEAQ (reference sequence). The V gene end was trimmed by 3 bases and the J gene end by 5 bases; junction bases not matched to a gene: 7. CDR3 region: CASSFGTGHATEAFF. The CDR3 DNA follows: TGTGCCAGCAGCTTCGGGACAGGGCATGCGACTGAAGCTTTCTTT.

Of note for this clone: At one end, the junction sequence differs from germline, possibly due to a read error. This sequence joins TRBV6-1 and TRBJ1-4; tentative D call: TRBD1 (6 bases). The V gene's germline CDR1 is MNHNS and CDR2 SASEGT. The length of the CDR3 is 11 residues. The CDR3, as DNA: TGTGCCAGCAGTGAGCCGACAGGACCTCTCTTT. This encodes CASSEPTGPLF.

The rearrangement links TRBV19 to TRBJ1-4, with 7 nucleotides matching TRBD1. CDR3 length equals 18 residues. CDR1 is LNHDA and CDR2 is SQIVND in the germline V gene (reference sequence). V was pared by 5 bases and J by 7 bases, with 19 bases of the junction left unmatched. CDR3 nucleotide sequence: TGTGCCAGTAGTCCCGGGGCGGGGCAGGGATGGACAGGTGAAAAACTGTTTTTT. Amino acid sequence: CASSPGAGQGWTGEKLFF.

In its sample, this clone was seen once. The chain carries TRBV6-5 and TRBJ2-2; a possible D gene is TRBD1 (6 bases). Germline V gene data show CDR1 as MNHEY and CDR2 as SVGAGI. Trimming removed 7 bases from V and 2 bases from J, with 11 bases in between. There are 14 residues in the CDR3. The CDR3 reads CASNADRNTGELFF. The CDR3 DNA reads as TGTGCCAGCAATGCGGACAGAAACACCGGGGAGCTGTTTTTT.

The V gene is TRBV7-9, the J gene TRBJ2-3; 7 nucleotides line up with TRBD2. Germline V lookup: CDR1 SEHNR, CDR2 FQNEAQ (reference sequence). The ends lost 2 bases at V and 6 bases at J; junction bases unmatched: 8. The length of the CDR3 is 15 residues. The CDR3 protein is CASSLMAGGSDTQYF. The CDR3 DNA reads as TGTGCCAGCAGCTTAATGGCCGGGGGGTCGGATACGCAGTATTTT.

The V and J genes are TRBV10-3 and TRBJ2-7; 11 bases fit TRBD2. With V trimmed by 10 bases and J by 6 bases, 5 bases remained unmatched. Per germline, CDR1 ENHRY and CDR2 SYGVKD. The CDR3 loop spans 12 amino acids. This CDR3 is CATLAGASEQYF. DNA for the CDR3: TGTGCCACACTAGCGGGAGCAAGCGAGCAGTACTTC.

The chain joins TRBV5-1 to TRBJ2-5, with 8 nucleotides matching TRBD1. The V gene end was trimmed by 0 bases and the J gene end by 4 bases; junction bases not matched to a gene: 2. The CDR3 consists of 14 residues. Germline CDR1 SGHRS, CDR2 YFSETQ. CDR3 bases: TGCGCCAGCAGCTTGGGGACAGGGAGAGAGACCCAGTACTTC. Encoded protein: CASSLGTGRETQYF.

The rearrangement links TRBV7-2 to TRBJ2-7, with 16 bases aligning to TRBD2. Germline lookup yields CDR1 SGHTA and CDR2 FQGNSA. The CDR3 extends over 18 amino acids. The ends lost 4 bases at V and 2 bases at J; junction bases unmatched: 8. CDR3 DNA sequence: TGTGCCAGCAGCTCCCAGGGACTAGCGGGAGGGCTACCCTACGAGCAGTACTTC. Protein sequence: CASSSQGLAGGLPYEQYF.

V is TRBV7-9 and J is TRBJ2-7; TRBD1 agrees at 9 bases. This CDR3 has 17 amino acids. Germline CDR1 is SEHNR and CDR2 is FQNEAQ (reference sequence). V lost 4 bases to trimming and J lost 2 bases; unmatched junction nucleotides: 12. CDR3 residues: CASSSIGGGTGTYEQYF. The CDR3, as DNA: TGTGCCAGCAGCTCCATCGGGGGTGGGACAGGGACCTACGAGCAGTACTTC.

J is TRBJ1-6 and V is TRBV5-1; weak D call: TRBD1 (6 bases). V was clipped by 6 bases and J by 6 bases, with 10 bases between them. The CDR3 has 13 residues. The germline V gene encodes CDR1 SGHRS and CDR2 YFSETQ. The CDR3 reads CASTQDSNSPLHF. Written as DNA, the CDR3 is TGCGCCAGCACCCAGGACAGTAATTCACCCCTCCACTTT. The whole variable domain, filled in from reference TRBV5-1 and TRBJ1-6, reads KAGVTQTPRYLIKTRGQQVTLSCSPISGHRSVSWYQQTPGQGLQFLFEYFSETQRNKGNFPGRFSGRQFSNSRSEMNVSTLELGDSALYLCASTQDSNSPLHFGNGTRLTVT.

This chain links TRBV30 with TRBJ1-5; TRBD1 is a possible D gene (6 bases). V was shortened by 3 bases and J by 5 bases, with 11 bases between the two germline ends. The germline V gene encodes CDR1 GTSNPN and CDR2 SVGIG (reference sequence). This CDR3 comprises 13 residues. In nucleotides, the CDR3 is TGTGCCTGGAGCCCGACAGGAGATCAGCCCCAGCATTTT. This codes for CAWSPTGDQPQHF. Based on the CDR3 plus reference TRBV30 and TRBJ1-5, the full variable domain is SQTIHQWPATLVQPVGSPLSLECTVEGTSNPNLYWYRQAAGRGLQLLFYSVGIGQISSEVPQNLSASRPQDRQFILSSKKLLLSDSGFYLCAWSPTGDQPQHFGDGTRLSIL.

This chain links TRBV7-9 with TRBJ2-1; D is possibly TRBD2 (5 bases). The CDR3 contains 18 residues. Trimming removed 4 bases from V and 7 bases from J, with 26 bases in between. The germline V gene has CDR1 SEHNR and CDR2 FQNEAQ (reference sequence). CDR3 DNA: TGTGCCAGCAGCTCAATAAGCTCGGCGAGAGGGCCGTATAATGAGCAGTTCTTC. It is translated as CASSSISSARGPYNEQFF.